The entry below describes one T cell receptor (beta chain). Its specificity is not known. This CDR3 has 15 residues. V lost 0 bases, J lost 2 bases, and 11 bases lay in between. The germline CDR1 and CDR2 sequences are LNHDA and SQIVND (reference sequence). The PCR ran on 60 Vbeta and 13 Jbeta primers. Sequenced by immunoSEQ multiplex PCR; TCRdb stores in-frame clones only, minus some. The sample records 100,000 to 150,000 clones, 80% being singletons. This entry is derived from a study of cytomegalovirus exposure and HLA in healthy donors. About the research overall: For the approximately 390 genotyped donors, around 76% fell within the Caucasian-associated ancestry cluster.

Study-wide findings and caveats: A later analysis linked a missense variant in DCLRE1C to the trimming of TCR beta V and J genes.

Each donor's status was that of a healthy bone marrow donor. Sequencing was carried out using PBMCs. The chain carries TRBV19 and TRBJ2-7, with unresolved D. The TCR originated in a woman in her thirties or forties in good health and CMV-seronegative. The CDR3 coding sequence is TGTGCCAGTAGTATAGATCACACCCCGACCTACGAGCAGTACTTC. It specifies CASSIDHTPTYEQYF.